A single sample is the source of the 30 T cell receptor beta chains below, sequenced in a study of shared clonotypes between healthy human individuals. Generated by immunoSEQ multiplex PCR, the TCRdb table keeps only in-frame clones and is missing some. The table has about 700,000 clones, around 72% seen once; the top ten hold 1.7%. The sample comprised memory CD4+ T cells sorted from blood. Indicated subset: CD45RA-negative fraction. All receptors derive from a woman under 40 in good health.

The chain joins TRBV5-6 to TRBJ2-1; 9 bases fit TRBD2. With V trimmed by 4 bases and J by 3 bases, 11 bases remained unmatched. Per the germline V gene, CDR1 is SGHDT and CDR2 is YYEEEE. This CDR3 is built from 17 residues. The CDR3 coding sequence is TGTGCCAGCAGCCCTCTACCTAGCGGGATGATCTACAATGAGCAGTTCTTC. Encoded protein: CASSPLPSGMIYNEQFF.

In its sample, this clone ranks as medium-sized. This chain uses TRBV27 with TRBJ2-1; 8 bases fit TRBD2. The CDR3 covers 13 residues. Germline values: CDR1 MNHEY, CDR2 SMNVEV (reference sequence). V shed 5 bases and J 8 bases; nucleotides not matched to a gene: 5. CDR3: CASSPSGSDEQFF. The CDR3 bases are TGTGCCAGCAGTCCTAGCGGGTCTGATGAGCAGTTCTTC.

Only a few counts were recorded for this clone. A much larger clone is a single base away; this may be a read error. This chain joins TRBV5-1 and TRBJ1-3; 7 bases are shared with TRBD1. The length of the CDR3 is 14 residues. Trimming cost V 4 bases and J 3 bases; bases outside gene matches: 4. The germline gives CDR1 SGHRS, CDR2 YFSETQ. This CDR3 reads CASSAGTDGNTIYF. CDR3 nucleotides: TGCGCCAGCAGCGCGGGGACAGATGGAAACACCATATATTTT.

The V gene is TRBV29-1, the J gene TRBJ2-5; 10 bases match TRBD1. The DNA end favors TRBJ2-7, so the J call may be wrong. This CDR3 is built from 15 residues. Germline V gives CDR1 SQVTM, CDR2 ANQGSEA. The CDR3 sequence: CSVRSPGQGHYEQYF. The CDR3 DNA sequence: TGCAGCGTTCGTTCACCGGGACAGGGGCACTACGAGCAGTACTTC.

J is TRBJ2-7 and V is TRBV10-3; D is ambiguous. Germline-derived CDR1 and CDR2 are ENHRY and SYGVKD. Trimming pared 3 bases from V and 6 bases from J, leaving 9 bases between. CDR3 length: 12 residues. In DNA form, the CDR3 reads TGTGCCATCAGTGACAGCATGGCCGAGCAGTACTTC. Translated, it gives CAISDSMAEQYF.

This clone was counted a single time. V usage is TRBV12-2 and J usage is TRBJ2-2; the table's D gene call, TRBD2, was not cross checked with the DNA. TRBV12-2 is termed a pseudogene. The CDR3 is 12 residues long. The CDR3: CEPWRATGELFF. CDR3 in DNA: TGTGAGCCCTGGAGGGCCACCGGGGAGCTGTTTTTT.

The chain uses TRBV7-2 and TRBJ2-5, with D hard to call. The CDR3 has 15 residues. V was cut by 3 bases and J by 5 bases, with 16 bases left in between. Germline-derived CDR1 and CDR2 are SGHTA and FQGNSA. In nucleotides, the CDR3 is TGTGCCAGCAGCTTCCCTGCCGGCGACTCGGAGACCCAGTACTTC. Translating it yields CASSFPAGDSETQYF.

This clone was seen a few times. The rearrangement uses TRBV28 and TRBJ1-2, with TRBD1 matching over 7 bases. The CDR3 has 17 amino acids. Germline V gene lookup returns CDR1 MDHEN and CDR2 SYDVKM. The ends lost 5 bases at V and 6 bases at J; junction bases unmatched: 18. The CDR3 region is CASSPLPAGGESNGYTF. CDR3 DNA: TGTGCCAGCAGTCCCCTCCCGGCAGGGGGAGAGTCGAATGGCTACACCTTC.

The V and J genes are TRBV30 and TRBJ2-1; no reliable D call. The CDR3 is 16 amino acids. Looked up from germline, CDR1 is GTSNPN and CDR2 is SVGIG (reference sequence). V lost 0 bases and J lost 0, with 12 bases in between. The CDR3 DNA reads TGTGCCTGGAGTGTAACCTACCCAAGCTCCTACAATGAGCAGTTCTTC. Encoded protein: CAWSVTYPSSYNEQFF.

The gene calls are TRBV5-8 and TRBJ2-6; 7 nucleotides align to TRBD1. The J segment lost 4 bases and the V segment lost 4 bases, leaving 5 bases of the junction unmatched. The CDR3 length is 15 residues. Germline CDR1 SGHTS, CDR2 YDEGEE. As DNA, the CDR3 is TGTGCCAGCAGCCCACAGGGGAGCGGGGCCAACGTCCTGACTTTC. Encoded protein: CASSPQGSGANVLTF.

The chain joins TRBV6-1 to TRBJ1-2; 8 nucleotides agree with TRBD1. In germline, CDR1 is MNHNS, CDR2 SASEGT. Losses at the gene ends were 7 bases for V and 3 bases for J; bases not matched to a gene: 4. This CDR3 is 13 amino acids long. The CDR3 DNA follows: TGTGCCAGCACCGGGACAGGAGACTATGGCTACACCTTC. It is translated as CASTGTGDYGYTF.

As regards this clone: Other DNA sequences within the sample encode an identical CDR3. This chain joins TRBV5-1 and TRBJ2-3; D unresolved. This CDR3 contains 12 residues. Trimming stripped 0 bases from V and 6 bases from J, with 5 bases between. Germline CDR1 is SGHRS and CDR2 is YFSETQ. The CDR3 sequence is CASSLVGDTQYF. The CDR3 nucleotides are TGCGCCAGCAGCTTGGTTGGGGATACGCAGTATTTT.

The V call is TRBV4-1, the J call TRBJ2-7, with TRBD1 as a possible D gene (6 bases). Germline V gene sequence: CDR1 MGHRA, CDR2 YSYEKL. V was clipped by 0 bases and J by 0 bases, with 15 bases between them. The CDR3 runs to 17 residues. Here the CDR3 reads CASSQDSTTGSSYEQYF. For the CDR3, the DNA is TGCGCCAGCAGCCAAGATTCAACGACAGGCAGCTCCTACGAGCAGTACTTC.

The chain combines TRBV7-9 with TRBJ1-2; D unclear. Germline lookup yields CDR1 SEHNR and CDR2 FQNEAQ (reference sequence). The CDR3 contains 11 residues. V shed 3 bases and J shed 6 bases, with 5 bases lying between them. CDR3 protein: CASSFIDGYTF. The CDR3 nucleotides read TGTGCCAGCAGCTTCATCGATGGCTACACCTTC.

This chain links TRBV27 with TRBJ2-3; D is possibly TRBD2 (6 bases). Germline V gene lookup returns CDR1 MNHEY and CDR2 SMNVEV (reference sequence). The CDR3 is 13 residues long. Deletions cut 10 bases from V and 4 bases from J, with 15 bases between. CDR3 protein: CATSWREADTQYF. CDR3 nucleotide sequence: TGTGCCACCTCGTGGCGGGAAGCAGATACGCAGTATTTT.

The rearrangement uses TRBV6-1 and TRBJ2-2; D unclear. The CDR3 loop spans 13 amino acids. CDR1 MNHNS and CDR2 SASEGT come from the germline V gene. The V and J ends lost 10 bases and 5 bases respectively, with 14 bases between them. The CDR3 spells CAIQEQLTGELFF. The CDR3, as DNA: TGTGCCATACAAGAGCAGCTAACCGGGGAGCTGTTTTTT.

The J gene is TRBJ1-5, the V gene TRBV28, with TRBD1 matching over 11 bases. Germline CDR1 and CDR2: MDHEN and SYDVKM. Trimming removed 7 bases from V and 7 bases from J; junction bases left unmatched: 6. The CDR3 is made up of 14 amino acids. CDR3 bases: TGTGCCAGCATCCAGGACAGGGGGCGGCAGCCCCAGCATTTT. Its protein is CASIQDRGRQPQHF.

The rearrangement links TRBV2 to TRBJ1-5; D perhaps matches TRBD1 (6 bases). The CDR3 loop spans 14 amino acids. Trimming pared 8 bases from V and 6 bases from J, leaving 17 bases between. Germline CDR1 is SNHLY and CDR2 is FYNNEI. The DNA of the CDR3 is TGTGCCAGCCGTGGGGGGGCCGGAGGTCAGCCCCAGCATTTT. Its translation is CASRGGAGGQPQHF.

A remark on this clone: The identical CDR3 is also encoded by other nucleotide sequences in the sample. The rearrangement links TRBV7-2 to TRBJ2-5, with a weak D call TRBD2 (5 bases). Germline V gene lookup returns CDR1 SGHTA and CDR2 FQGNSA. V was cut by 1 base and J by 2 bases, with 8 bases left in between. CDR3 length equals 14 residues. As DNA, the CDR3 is TGTGCCAGCAGCTTAGATCGGGGACAAGAGACCCAGTACTTC. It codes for CASSLDRGQETQYF.

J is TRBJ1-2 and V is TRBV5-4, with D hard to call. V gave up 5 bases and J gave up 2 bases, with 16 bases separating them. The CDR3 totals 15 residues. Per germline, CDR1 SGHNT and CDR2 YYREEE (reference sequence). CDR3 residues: CASSVPGPTNYGYTF. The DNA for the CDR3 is TGTGCCAGCAGTGTTCCCGGGCCCACGAACTATGGCTACACCTTC.

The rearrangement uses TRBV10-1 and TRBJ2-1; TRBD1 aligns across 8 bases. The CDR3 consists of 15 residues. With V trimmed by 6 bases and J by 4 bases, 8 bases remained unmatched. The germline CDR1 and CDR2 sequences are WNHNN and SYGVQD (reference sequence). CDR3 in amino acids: CASRHRGTEYNEQFF. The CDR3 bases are TGCGCCAGCAGACACAGGGGGACCGAGTACAATGAGCAGTTCTTC.

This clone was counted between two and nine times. Here the CDR3 reads CASSPGLAGALRDEQFF. The CDR3 coding sequence is TGTGCCAGCAGTCCGGGACTAGCGGGAGCCCTACGAGATGAGCAGTTCTTC. The chain links TRBV27 to TRBJ2-1, with 14 bases that match TRBD2. The J segment lost 8 bases and the V segment lost 5 bases, leaving 11 bases of the junction unmatched. The CDR3 has 17 residues. Germline V gene sequence: CDR1 MNHEY, CDR2 SMNVEV (reference sequence).

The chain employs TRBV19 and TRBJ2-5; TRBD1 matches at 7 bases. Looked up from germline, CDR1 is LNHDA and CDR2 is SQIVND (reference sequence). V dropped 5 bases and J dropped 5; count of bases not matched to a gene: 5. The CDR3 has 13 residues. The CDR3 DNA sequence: TGTGCCAGTAGTCAGGGGGATCGGGAGACCCAGTACTTC. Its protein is CASSQGDRETQYF.

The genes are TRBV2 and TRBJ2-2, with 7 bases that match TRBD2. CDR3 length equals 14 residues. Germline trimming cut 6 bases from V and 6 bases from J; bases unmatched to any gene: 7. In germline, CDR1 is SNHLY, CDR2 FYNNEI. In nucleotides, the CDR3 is TGTGCCAGCAGGCTAGCGGAGGAGGCCGGGGAGCTGTTTTTT. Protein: CASRLAEEAGELFF. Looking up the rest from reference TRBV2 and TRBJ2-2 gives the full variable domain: EPEVTQTPSHQVTQMGQEVILRCVPISNHLYFYWYRQILGQKVEFLVSFYNNEISEKSEIFDDQFSVERPDGSNFTLKIRSTKLEDSAMYFCASRLAEEAGELFFGEGSRLTVL.

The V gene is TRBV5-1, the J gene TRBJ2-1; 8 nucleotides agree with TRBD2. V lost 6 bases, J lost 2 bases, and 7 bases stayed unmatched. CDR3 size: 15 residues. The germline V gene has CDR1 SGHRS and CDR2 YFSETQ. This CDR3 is CASIPTSGAYNEQFF. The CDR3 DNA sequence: TGCGCCAGCATCCCCACTAGCGGTGCCTACAATGAGCAGTTCTTC. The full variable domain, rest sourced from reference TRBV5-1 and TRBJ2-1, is KAGVTQTPRYLIKTRGQQVTLSCSPISGHRSVSWYQQTPGQGLQFLFEYFSETQRNKGNFPGRFSGRQFSNSRSEMNVSTLELGDSALYLCASIPTSGAYNEQFFGPGTRLTVL.

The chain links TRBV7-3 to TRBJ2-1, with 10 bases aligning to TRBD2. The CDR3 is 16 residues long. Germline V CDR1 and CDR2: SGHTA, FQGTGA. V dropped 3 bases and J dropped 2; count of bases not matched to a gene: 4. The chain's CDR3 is CASSLLSGGTYNEQFF. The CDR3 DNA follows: TGTGCCAGCAGCTTGCTTAGCGGGGGGACCTACAATGAGCAGTTCTTC.

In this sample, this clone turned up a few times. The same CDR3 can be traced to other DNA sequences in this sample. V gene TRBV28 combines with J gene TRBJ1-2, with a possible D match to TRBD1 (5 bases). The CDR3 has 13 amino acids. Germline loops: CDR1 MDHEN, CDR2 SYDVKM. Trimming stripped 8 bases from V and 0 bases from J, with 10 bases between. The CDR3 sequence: CASLRGTNYGYTF. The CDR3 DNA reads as TGTGCCAGCCTGAGGGGTACTAACTATGGCTACACCTTC.

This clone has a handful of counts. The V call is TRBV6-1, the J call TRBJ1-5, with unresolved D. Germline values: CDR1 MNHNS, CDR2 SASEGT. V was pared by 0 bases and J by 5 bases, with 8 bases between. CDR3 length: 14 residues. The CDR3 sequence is CASSEARADQPQHF. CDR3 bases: TGTGCCAGCAGTGAAGCAAGGGCGGATCAGCCCCAGCATTTT.

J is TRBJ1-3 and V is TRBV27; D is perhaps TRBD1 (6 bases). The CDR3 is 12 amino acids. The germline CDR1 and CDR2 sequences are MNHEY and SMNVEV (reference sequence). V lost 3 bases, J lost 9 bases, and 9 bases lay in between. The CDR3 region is CASSFRGGTIYF. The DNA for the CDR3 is TGTGCCAGCAGTTTCAGGGGAGGCACCATATATTTT.

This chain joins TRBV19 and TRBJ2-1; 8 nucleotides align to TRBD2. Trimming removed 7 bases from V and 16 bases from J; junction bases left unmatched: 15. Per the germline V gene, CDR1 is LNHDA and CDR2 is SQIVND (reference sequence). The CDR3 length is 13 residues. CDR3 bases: TGTGCCAGTAAGGAGGGGCTAGCGGGTCCCCCATTCTTC. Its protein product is CASKEGLAGPPFF.